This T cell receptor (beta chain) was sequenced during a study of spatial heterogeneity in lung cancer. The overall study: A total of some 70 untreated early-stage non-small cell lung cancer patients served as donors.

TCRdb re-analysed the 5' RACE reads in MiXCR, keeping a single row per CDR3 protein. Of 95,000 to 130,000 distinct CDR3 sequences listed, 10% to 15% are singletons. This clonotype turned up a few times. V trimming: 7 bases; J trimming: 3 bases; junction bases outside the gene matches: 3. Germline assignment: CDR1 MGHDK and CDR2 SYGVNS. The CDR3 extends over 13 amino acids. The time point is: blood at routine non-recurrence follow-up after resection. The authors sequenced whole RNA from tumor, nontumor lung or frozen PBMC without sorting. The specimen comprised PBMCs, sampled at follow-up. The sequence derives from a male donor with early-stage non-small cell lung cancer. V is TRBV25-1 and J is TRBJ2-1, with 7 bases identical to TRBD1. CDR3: CASNSGGYNEQFF. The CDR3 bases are TGTGCCAGCAATTCAGGGGGCTACAATGAGCAGTTCTTC.